The TCR beta chain described here comes from a study of blood T cell repertoires in COVID-19. About the research overall: T cells, B-cell-depleted T cells, or PBMCs supplied cDNA or gDNA.

This CDR3 is built from 11 residues. CDR1 is GTSNPN, CDR2 SVGIG, per germline (reference sequence). Between the trimmed V and J ends, which lost 0 bases and 6 bases, there was a span of 6 bases. Some clones are missing from TCRdb's copy, which holds only in-frame ones; the method was immunoSEQ multiplex PCR. The sample holds roughly 180,000 clones, 75% to 80% seen once. The sample consisted of peripheral blood. This rearrangement joins TRBV30 to TRBJ2-7; weak D call: TRBD1 (5 bases). The receptor comes from a woman aged 45-65 years with active or convalescent COVID-19. The CDR3 nucleotides read TGTGCCTGGAGTGTAAGGGGCGAGCAGTACTTC. This encodes CAWSVRGEQYF.